One TCR beta chain is described in this entry. Sequencing used immunoSEQ multiplex PCR; TCRdb keeps in-frame clones, though not all of them. Of approximately 100,000 clones in the sample, roughly 92% were seen once. The sample originates from a study of PD-1 blockade in classical Hodgkin lymphoma. Germline V gene sequence: CDR1 LNHDA, CDR2 SQIVND (reference sequence). The CDR3 consists of 16 residues. V lost 3 bases and J lost 4, with 16 bases in between. All patients experienced relapse after autologous stem cell transplantation, and brentuximab vedotin exposure was variable. The J gene is TRBJ1-5, the V gene TRBV19; D not resolved. Sequencing was performed on peripheral blood mononuclear cells (PBMCs), taken at baseline. The sequence was collected from a human donor with classical Hodgkin lymphoma. The CDR3 protein is CASSIFLGTANQPQHF. CDR3 nucleotides: TGTGCCAGTAGTATCTTTTTAGGAACAGCAAATCAGCCCCAGCATTTT.